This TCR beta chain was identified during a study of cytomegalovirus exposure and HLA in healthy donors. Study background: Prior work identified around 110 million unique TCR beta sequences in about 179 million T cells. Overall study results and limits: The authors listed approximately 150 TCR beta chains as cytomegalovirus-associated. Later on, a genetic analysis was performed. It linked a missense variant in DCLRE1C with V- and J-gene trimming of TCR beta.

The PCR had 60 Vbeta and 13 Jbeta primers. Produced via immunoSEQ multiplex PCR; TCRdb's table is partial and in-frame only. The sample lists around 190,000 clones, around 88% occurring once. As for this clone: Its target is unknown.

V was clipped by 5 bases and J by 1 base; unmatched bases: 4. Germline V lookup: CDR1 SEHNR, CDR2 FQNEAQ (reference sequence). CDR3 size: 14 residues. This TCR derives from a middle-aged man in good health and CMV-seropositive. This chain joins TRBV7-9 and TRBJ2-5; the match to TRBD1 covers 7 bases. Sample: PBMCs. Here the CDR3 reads CASSRPGGQETQYF. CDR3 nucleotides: TGTGCCAGCAGCCGACCAGGGGGCCAAGAGACCCAGTACTTC.